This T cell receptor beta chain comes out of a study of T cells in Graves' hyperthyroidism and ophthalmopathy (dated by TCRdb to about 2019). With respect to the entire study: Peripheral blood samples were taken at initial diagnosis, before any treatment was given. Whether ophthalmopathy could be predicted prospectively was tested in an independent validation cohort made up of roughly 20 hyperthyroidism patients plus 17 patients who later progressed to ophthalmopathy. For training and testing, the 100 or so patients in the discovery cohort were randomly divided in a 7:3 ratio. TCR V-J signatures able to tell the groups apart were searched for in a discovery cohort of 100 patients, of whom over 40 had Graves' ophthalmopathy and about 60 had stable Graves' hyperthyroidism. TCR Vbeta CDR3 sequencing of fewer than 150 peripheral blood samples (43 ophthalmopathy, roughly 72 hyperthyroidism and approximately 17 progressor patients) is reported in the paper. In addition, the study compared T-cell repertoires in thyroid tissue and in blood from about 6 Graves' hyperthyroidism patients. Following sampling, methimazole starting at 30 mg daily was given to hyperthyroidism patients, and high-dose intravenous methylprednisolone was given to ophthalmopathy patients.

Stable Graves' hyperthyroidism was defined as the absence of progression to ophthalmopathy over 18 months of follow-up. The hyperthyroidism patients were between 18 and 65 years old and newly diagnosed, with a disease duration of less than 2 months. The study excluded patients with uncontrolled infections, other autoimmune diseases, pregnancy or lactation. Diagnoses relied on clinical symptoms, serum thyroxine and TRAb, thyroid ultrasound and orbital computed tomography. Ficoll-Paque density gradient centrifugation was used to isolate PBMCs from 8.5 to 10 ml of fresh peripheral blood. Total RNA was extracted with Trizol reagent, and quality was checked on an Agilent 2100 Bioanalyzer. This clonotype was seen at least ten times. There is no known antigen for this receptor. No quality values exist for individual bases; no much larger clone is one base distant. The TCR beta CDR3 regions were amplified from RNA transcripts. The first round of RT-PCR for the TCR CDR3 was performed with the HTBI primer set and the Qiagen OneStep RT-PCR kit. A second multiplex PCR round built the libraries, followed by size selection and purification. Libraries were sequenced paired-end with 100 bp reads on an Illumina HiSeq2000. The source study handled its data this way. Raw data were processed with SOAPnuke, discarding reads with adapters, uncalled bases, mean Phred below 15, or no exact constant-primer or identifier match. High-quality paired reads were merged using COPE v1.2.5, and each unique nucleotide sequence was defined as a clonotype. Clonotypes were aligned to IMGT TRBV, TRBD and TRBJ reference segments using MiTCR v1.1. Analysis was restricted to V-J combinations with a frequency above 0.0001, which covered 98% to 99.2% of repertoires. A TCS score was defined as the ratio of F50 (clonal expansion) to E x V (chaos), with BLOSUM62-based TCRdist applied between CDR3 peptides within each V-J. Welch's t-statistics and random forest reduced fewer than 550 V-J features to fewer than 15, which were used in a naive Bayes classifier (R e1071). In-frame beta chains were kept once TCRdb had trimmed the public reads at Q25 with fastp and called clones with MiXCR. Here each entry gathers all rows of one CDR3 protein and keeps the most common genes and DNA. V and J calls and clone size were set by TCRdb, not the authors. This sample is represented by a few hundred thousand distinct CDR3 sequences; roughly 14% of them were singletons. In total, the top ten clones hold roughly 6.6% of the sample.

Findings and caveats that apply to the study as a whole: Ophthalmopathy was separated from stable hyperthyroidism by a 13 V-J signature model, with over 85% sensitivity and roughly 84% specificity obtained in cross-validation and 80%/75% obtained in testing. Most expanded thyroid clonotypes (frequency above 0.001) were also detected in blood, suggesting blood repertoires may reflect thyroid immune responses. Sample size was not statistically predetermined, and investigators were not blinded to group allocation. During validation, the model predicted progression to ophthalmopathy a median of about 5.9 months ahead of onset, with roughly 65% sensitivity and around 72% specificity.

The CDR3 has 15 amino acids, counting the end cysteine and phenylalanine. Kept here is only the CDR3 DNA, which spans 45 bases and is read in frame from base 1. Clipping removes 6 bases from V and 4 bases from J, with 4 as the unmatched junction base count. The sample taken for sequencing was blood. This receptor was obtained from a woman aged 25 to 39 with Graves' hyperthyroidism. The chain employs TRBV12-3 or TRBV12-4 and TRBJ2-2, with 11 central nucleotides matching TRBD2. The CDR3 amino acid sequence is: CASRSLAGVTGELFF. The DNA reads TGTGCCAGCAGGTCACTAGCGGGAGTCACCGGGGAGCTGTTTTTT.